At least ten counts were recorded for the clone carrying this T cell receptor beta chain. TCRdb itself ran the 5' RACE reads through MiXCR, one entry per CDR3 protein. The data hold roughly 130,000 distinct CDR3 sequences, with about 7% observed a single time. These data are taken from a study of CD8 T cells in ankylosing spondylitis. Trimming pared 3 bases from V and 3 bases from J, leaving 12 bases between. The CDR3 has 14 residues. Sequenced input: blood, either unsorted or a sorted T cell fraction (not recorded which). The clonotype comes from a male donor with ankylosing spondylitis or in good health (not recorded which). The rearrangement joins TRBV12-3 or TRBV12-4 to TRBJ2-7; perhaps TRBD1 as D (6 bases). Here the CDR3 DNA reads TGTGCCAGCAGTTTCCCAGGGGCAGGCTACGAGCAGTACTTC. Its translation is CASSFPGAGYEQYF.